This T cell receptor (beta chain) was recovered during a study of T cells in Graves' hyperthyroidism and ophthalmopathy. V was shortened by 3 bases and J by 14 bases, with 26 bases between the two germline ends. Germline-derived CDR1 and CDR2 are LNHDA and SQIVND (reference sequence). CDR3 length: 16 residues. Amplification targeted TCR beta CDR3 regions from RNA transcripts. TCR CDR3 underwent first-round RT-PCR with the HTBI primer set. TCRdb reprocessed the multiplex PCR reads via MiXCR and lists one record per CDR3 protein. The table lists 45,000 or so distinct CDR3 sequences, 49% of them singletons.

The material sequenced was peripheral blood or thyroid tissue (not recorded which). This receptor was identified in a woman aged 50 to 65 with Graves' hyperthyroidism. The rearrangement uses TRBV19 and TRBJ1-5; perhaps TRBD1 as D (5 bases). CDR3 in DNA: TGTGCCAGTAGTATTACAGGACTAGCGGGGACTTTCTACGAGCATTTT. It yields the protein CASSITGLAGTFYEHF.